Each of the 19 T cell receptor beta chains below was sequenced from the same sample in a study of T cells in Graves' hyperthyroidism and ophthalmopathy. Researchers amplified the TCR beta CDR3 regions from RNA transcripts. First-round RT-PCR targeting the TCR CDR3 was performed with the HTBI primer set. Using its own MiXCR run on the multiplex PCR reads, TCRdb lists one record per CDR3 protein. The profile shows around 250,000 distinct CDR3 sequences, roughly 15% of them singletons. Source material: blood. The receptor set was obtained from a woman between 40 and 55 years old with Graves' hyperthyroidism that later progressed to Graves' ophthalmopathy.

This clonotype appeared many times. This sequence joins TRBV7-8 and TRBJ1-3, with D possibly TRBD1 on 5 matching bases. V lost 1 base to trimming and J lost 4 bases, with 11 bases between them. The CDR3 extends over 15 amino acids. Germline CDR1 SGHVS, CDR2 FQNEAQ. CDR3 nucleotides: TGTGCCAGCAGCTTAGTCGGGGGTGCGGGAAACACCATATATTTT. Translation: CASSLVGGAGNTIYF.

This clonotype was seen ten or more times. This sequence joins TRBV18 and TRBJ2-7; 8 positions agree with TRBD1. The junction had 4 bases not matched to a gene; V was cut back by 3 bases and J by 6 bases. The germline V gene encodes CDR1 KGHSH and CDR2 LQKENI. This CDR3 is built from 13 residues. CDR3 sequence (DNA): TGTGCCAGCTCACCGGACAGGGTTTCCGAGCAGTACTTC. As protein: CASSPDRVSEQYF. The entire variable domain, with the rest obtained from reference TRBV18 and TRBJ2-7, is as follows: NAGVMQNPRHLVRRRGQEARLRCSPMKGHSHVYWYRQLPEEGLKFMVYLQKENIIDESGMPKERFSAEFPKEGPSILRIQQVVRGDSAAYFCASSPDRVSEQYFGPGTRLTVT.

This clonotype appeared a few times. Just one base apart from a much larger clone, this may be a read error. V and J are TRBV10-3 and TRBJ2-3; the D is unclear. The DNA end lines up better with TRBJ1-5; the J call may be wrong. The germline CDR1 and CDR2 sequences are ENHRY and SYGVKD. The CDR3 is 15 amino acids. This CDR3 is CAISAGVASTDTQHF. In DNA, the CDR3 is TGTGCCATCAGTGCCGGAGTCGCTAGCACAGATACGCAGCATTTT.

The chain carries TRBV9 and TRBJ2-2; the D gene is possibly TRBD2 (6 bases). The germline CDR1 and CDR2 sequences are SGDLS and YYNGEE. Trimming cost V 3 bases and J 4 bases, with 13 bases left between them. This CDR3 has 15 amino acids. The CDR3 coding sequence is TGTGCCAGCAGCGGGGGAGGAGGGCTCACCGGGGAGCTGTTTTTT. This gives the protein CASSGGGGLTGELFF.

This clonotype was observed many times. The chain recombines TRBV7-9 with TRBJ2-7; TRBD1 or TRBD2 may be the D gene (5 bases each). Germline V lookup: CDR1 SEHNR, CDR2 FQNEAQ (reference sequence). Trimming took 6 bases from V and 0 from J, leaving 15 bases between them. The CDR3 loop spans 15 amino acids. Here the CDR3 DNA reads TGTGCCAGCAGAACTAGGACAAACCCCTCCTACGAGCAGTACTTC. Protein sequence: CASRTRTNPSYEQYF.

This clonotype was observed many times. The chain carries TRBV10-3 and TRBJ2-3; 8 bases match TRBD2. Trimming took 10 bases from V and 1 from J; bases not matched to a gene: 4. Per germline, CDR1 ENHRY and CDR2 SYGVKD. CDR3 length equals 13 residues. The CDR3 DNA is TGTGCCACTGCAGCGGGAGGCACAGATACGCAGTATTTT. Translating it yields CATAAGGTDTQYF.

V usage is TRBV12-3 or TRBV12-4 and J usage is TRBJ1-6; D possibly corresponds to TRBD1 (6 bases). V dropped 8 bases and J dropped 7 bases, with 18 bases sitting between them. The CDR3 totals 15 residues. The CDR3 sequence: CASGGGTSLNSPLHF. CDR3 DNA sequence: TGTGCCAGCGGTGGGGGGACATCTCTGAATTCACCCCTCCACTTT.

The chain carries TRBV12-3 or TRBV12-4 and TRBJ2-7; 7 bases agree with TRBD1. The CDR3 extends over 17 amino acids. J was trimmed by 5 bases and V by 5 bases; bases with no gene match: 18. CDR3 DNA: TGTGCCAGCAGTGTCCACAGGGGCCAAAAGGGCTACCACGAGCAGTACTTC. Protein: CASSVHRGQKGYHEQYF.

In nucleotides, the CDR3 is TGCAGTGCTAGAGATAGACTAGCGGGCACAGATACGCAGTATTTT. It specifies CSARDRLAGTDTQYF. The chain carries TRBV20-1 and TRBJ2-3, with TRBD2 identical over 9 bases. The CDR3 spans 15 residues. V was pared by 0 bases and J by 1 base, with 2 bases of the junction left unmatched. Germline loops: CDR1 DFQATT, CDR2 SNEGSKA (reference sequence).

This clonotype was counted many times. The rearrangement joins TRBV29-1 to TRBJ2-7; 7 nucleotides match TRBD1. The CDR3 sequence is 14 residues long. Germline V gives CDR1 SQVTM, CDR2 ANQGSEA. After removal of 4 bases from V and 2 bases from J, the junction contained 8 bases not matched to a gene. The CDR3 loop reads CSVARDRTTYEQYF. The CDR3 DNA reads TGCAGCGTTGCCCGGGACAGAACTACCTACGAGCAGTACTTC.

This clonotype showed up just a few times. The chain recombines TRBV7-3 with TRBJ2-1, with D tentatively TRBD2 (5 bases). CDR1 is SGHTA, CDR2 FQGTGA, per germline. The CDR3 is made up of 14 amino acids. Trimming cost V 3 bases and J 9 bases, with 15 bases left between them. CDR3 region: CASSFGGSGSEQFF. The CDR3 bases are TGTGCCAGCAGCTTCGGCGGGTCCGGTTCTGAGCAGTTCTTC.

The chain links TRBV7-3 to TRBJ2-3; 8 bases are shared with TRBD2. This CDR3 comprises 15 residues. The germline CDR1 and CDR2 sequences are SGHTA and FQGTGA. Unmatched junction bases numbered 1, after V lost 0 bases and J lost 2 bases. CDR3: CASSLTGLDTDTQYF. Here the CDR3 DNA reads TGTGCCAGCAGCTTAACGGGACTAGACACAGATACGCAGTATTTT.

This clonotype was seen repeatedly, ten times or more. The gene calls are TRBV28 and TRBJ2-7; 8 nucleotides match TRBD2. The V gene end was trimmed by 2 bases and the J gene end by 6 bases; junction bases not matched to a gene: 6. The CDR3 covers 14 residues. Germline CDR1 reads MDHEN; CDR2 reads SYDVKM. The CDR3 here is CASSLSSGKGEQYF. As DNA, the CDR3 is TGTGCCAGCAGTTTAAGTAGCGGGAAGGGCGAGCAGTACTTC.

The chain uses TRBV4-1 and TRBJ1-1, with D uncertain. V dropped 0 bases and J dropped 1 base, with 12 bases sitting between them. CDR1 MGHRA and CDR2 YSYEKL come from the germline V gene. This CDR3 is built from 16 residues. As DNA, the CDR3 is TGCGCCAGCAGCCAAGAGTCTGGCAGATCGAACACTGAAGCTTTCTTT. Translation: CASSQESGRSNTEAFF.

This clonotype was detected ten times or more. CDR3 protein: CATSEDTSGSTLDTQYF. In DNA, the CDR3 is TGTGCCACCAGTGAGGATACTAGCGGGAGTACCCTAGATACGCAGTATTTT. The chain combines TRBV24-1 with TRBJ2-3; 11 bases align to TRBD2. This CDR3 has 17 residues. Unmatched junction bases numbered 10, after V lost 4 bases and J lost 5 bases. The V gene's germline CDR1 is KGHDR and CDR2 SFDVKD.

At least ten counts were recorded for this clonotype. The rearrangement joins TRBV28 to TRBJ1-5, with 8 bases identical to TRBD1. The ends lost 4 bases at V and 0 bases at J; junction bases unmatched: 11. Germline V CDR1 and CDR2: MDHEN, SYDVKM. The CDR3 totals 18 residues. The CDR3 region is CASSWGQVLGYSNQPQHF. CDR3 DNA: TGTGCCAGCAGTTGGGGACAGGTTCTAGGGTATAGCAATCAGCCCCAGCATTTT. Full variable domain (missing parts from reference TRBV28 and TRBJ1-5): DVKVTQSSRYLVKRTGEKVFLECVQDMDHENMFWYRQDPGLGLRLIYFSYDVKMKEKGDIPEGYSVSREKKERFSLILESASTNQTSMYLCASSWGQVLGYSNQPQHFGDGTRLSIL.

This clonotype was recorded at least ten times. The V call is TRBV12-3 or TRBV12-4, the J call TRBJ2-7; 10 bases are a match to TRBD2. V shed 5 bases and J 1 base; nucleotides not matched to a gene: 8. The CDR3 has 16 residues. The CDR3 here is CASSPGLAKRSYEQYF. The CDR3 coding sequence is TGTGCCAGCAGTCCGGGACTAGCGAAAAGGTCCTACGAGCAGTACTTC.

This clonotype has a count of ten or more. This rearrangement joins TRBV29-1 to TRBJ1-1; D remains unclear. V was clipped by 0 bases and J by 8 bases, with 13 bases between them. The CDR3 contains 13 residues. Per the germline V gene, CDR1 is SQVTM and CDR2 is ANQGSEA. DNA for the CDR3: TGCAGCGTTGAAGATCCGGTCTTTGCCGAAGCTTTCTTT. Translation: CSVEDPVFAEAFF.

This clonotype occurred once. V usage is TRBV28 and J usage is TRBJ2-1; 11 nucleotides align to TRBD2. V lost 0 bases to trimming and J lost 4 bases; unmatched junction nucleotides: 11. CDR3 size: 19 residues. CDR1 is MDHEN and CDR2 is SYDVKM in the germline V gene. This CDR3 is CASSLWGSLGTSGYNEQFF. In DNA form, the CDR3 reads TGTGCCAGCAGTTTATGGGGATCTCTGGGGACTAGCGGATACAATGAGCAGTTCTTC.